This record looks at one TCR beta chain sequence and its context. The record originates from a study of shared clonotypes between healthy human individuals. Study-level background: The donor group consisted of a couple of women and three men, aged 18 to 49.

CDR1 is SGHVS, CDR2 FNYEAQ, per germline. The CDR3 runs 18 residues. V shed 2 bases and J 0 bases; nucleotides not matched to a gene: 12. Sequencing was at deep level. The method was immunoSEQ multiplex PCR; TCRdb's version includes in-frame clones alone and lacks a portion of them. This sample has over a million clones, with approximately 98.5% found just once. The sample consisted of naive CD4+ T cells sorted from blood. Documented subset: CD45RA+ positively selected. The receptor was isolated from a man aged 30-40 years in good health. This sequence joins TRBV7-6 and TRBJ2-7; 8 bases map to TRBD2. The CDR3 nucleotides are TGTGCCAGCAGCTTAAAGGAGGGGCTAGCGGGTAGCTCCTACGAGCAGTACTTC. Amino acid sequence: CASSLKEGLAGSSYEQYF.